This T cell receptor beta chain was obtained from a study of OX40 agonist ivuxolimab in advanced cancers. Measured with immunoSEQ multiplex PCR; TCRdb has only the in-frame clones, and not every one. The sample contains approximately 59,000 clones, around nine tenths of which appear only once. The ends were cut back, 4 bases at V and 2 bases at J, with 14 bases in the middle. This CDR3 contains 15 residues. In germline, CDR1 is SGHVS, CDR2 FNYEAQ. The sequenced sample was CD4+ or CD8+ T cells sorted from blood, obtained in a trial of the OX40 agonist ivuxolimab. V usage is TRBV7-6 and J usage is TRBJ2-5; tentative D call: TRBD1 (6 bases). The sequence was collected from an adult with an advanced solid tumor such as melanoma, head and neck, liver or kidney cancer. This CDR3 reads CASSSQTGVQETQYF. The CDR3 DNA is TGTGCCAGCAGCTCCCAGACAGGAGTACAAGAGACCCAGTACTTC.